This TCR beta chain derives from a study of blood T cells in healthy people across ages. Study findings and constraints: Diversity was higher, and naive CD4+ cells more numerous, in long-lived donors than in aged donors.

A second 7 to 11 cycle PCR used barcoded and J-beta primers. TCRdb ran MiXCR on the 5' RACE reads and lists one entry per CDR3 protein. This sample has about 780,000 distinct CDR3 sequences; about 46% occur once, and the top ten carry approximately 18%. Points on this clonotype: Antigen unknown.

Per germline, CDR1 SGHRS and CDR2 YFSETQ. Losses at the gene ends were 4 bases for V and 4 bases for J; bases not matched to a gene: 9. This CDR3 has 16 amino acids. Sequences were obtained from blood. The source of this sequence is a man older than 75 in good health. The chain carries TRBV5-1 and TRBJ2-5; 11 nucleotides agree with TRBD2. The CDR3 DNA follows: TGCGCCAGCAGCATGAGGACTAGCGGGTCGGGAGAGACCCAGTACTTC. Translated: CASSMRTSGSGETQYF.